Below are 30 T cell receptor beta chains sequenced from a single sample in a study of T-cell reconstitution after alpha-beta-depleted transplantation in children. Unique molecular identifiers featured in how the TCRbeta library was prepared. In TCRdb, the PCR reads were re-called with MiXCR into one record per CDR3 protein. This table has fewer than 400,000 distinct CDR3 sequences, around 20% appearing once. Sample: PBMCs from the stem cell graft donor, taken from the stem cell graft. The receptors here all came from a human donor who donated a stem cell graft to a child with acute myeloid leukemia.

Only a few counts were recorded for this clonotype. This rearrangement joins TRBV20-1 to TRBJ2-1, with TRBD2 matching over 8 bases. Germline trimming cut 2 bases from V and 4 bases from J; bases unmatched to any gene: 4. The CDR3 length is 14 residues. Germline V gene lookup returns CDR1 DFQATT and CDR2 SNEGSKA (reference sequence). The CDR3 region has the DNA TGCAGTGCTAGATTCGGCGGGGGGTACAATGAGCAGTTCTTC. Translation: CSARFGGGYNEQFF.

This clonotype came up a few times. The J gene is TRBJ1-2, the V gene TRBV13; D gene ambiguous. V dropped 7 bases and J dropped 0 bases, with 9 bases sitting between them. CDR3 size: 13 residues. Germline V gene sequence: CDR1 PRHDT, CDR2 FYEKMQ (reference sequence). The CDR3 reads CASTIRANYGYTF. In DNA, the CDR3 is TGTGCCAGCACCATTAGAGCTAACTATGGCTACACCTTC.

This clonotype was counted ten times or more. V is TRBV20-1 and J is TRBJ2-5, with D possibly TRBD2 on 5 matching bases. CDR1 and CDR2 from the germline V gene are DFQATT and SNEGSKA (reference sequence). This CDR3 has 14 amino acids. V lost 6 bases and J lost 10, with 24 bases in between. The CDR3 is CSASVGQLVGVQYF. CDR3 in DNA: TGCAGTGCCTCTGTCGGGCAGCTAGTCGGGGTCCAGTACTTC.

There are many counts of this clonotype. The chain has TRBV27 and TRBJ2-3, with D unresolved. CDR1 MNHEY and CDR2 SMNVEV come from the germline V gene (reference sequence). The CDR3 runs to 11 residues. Trimming removed 5 bases at V and 5 bases at J, with 5 bases between. The CDR3 sequence: CASSRLDTQYF. CDR3 sequence (DNA): TGTGCCAGCAGTCGATTAGATACGCAGTATTTT.

The CDR3 sequence: CASSVVTGGTGELFF. The CDR3 bases are TGTGCCAGCAGCGTAGTAACAGGGGGCACCGGGGAGCTGTTTTTT. The chain recombines TRBV9 with TRBJ2-2, with 8 bases that match TRBD1. The J segment lost 4 bases and the V segment lost 0 bases, leaving 2 bases of the junction unmatched. Germline V gene sequence: CDR1 SGDLS, CDR2 YYNGEE. The CDR3 loop spans 15 amino acids.

This clonotype was observed a handful of times. V and J are TRBV19 and TRBJ2-1; 7 nucleotides line up with TRBD2. This CDR3 is built from 16 residues. The germline V gene encodes CDR1 LNHDA and CDR2 SQIVND (reference sequence). The V and J ends lost 4 bases and 4 bases, in that order; junction bases with no gene match: 10. In DNA form, the CDR3 reads TGTGCCAGTAGTAAGAACCGGGACTACAATTACAATGAGCAGTTCTTC. It encodes CASSKNRDYNYNEQFF. The full variable domain, completed using reference TRBV19 and TRBJ2-1, is DGGITQSPKYLFRKEGQNVTLSCEQNLNHDAMYWYRQDPGQGLRLIYYSQIVNDFQKGDIAEGYSVSREKKESFPLTVTSAQKNPTAFYLCASSKNRDYNYNEQFFGPGTRLTVL.

In its sample, this clonotype was seen many times. The V and J genes are TRBV20-1 and TRBJ2-7; D gene uncertain. Trimming shortened V by 0 bases and J by 2 bases, and 17 bases separated the two germline ends. Germline CDR1 reads DFQATT; CDR2 reads SNEGSKA (reference sequence). There are 16 residues in the CDR3. In DNA form, the CDR3 reads TGCAGTGCTAGAGATTGGGGAAGATGGGCAACCTACGAGCAGTACTTC. Protein: CSARDWGRWATYEQYF.

This clonotype was observed many times. V gene TRBV20-1 combines with J gene TRBJ2-5; tentatively, D is TRBD2 (6 bases). From germline, CDR1 is DFQATT and CDR2 SNEGSKA (reference sequence). The CDR3 contains 14 residues. V was cut by 3 bases and J by 2 bases, with 13 bases left in between. CDR3 sequence (DNA): TGCAGTGCTAGCCGCGGGACCCGGCAAGAGACCCAGTACTTC. This sequence encodes CSASRGTRQETQYF.

This clonotype was seen many times. This CDR3 reads CSVEVWSGTLNEQFF. The CDR3 nucleotides are TGCAGCGTTGAAGTATGGAGCGGAACCCTAAATGAGCAGTTCTTC. The J gene is TRBJ2-1, the V gene TRBV29-1; possibly TRBD2 for D (5 bases). The CDR3 contains 15 residues. Germline-derived CDR1 and CDR2 are SQVTM and ANQGSEA. Trimming left V 1 base short and J 7 bases short, with 17 bases between.

V usage is TRBV2 and J usage is TRBJ2-3; TRBD2 might be the D (5 bases). This CDR3 has 14 residues. Trimming left V 6 bases short and J 0 bases short, with 10 bases between. CDR1 and CDR2 from the germline V gene are SNHLY and FYNNEI. The CDR3 is CASRPRTSTDTQYF. In DNA form, the CDR3 reads TGTGCCAGCAGACCCAGGACTAGCACAGATACGCAGTATTTT.

Only a few counts were recorded for this clonotype. The chain couples TRBV20-1 to TRBJ2-7, with D possibly called TRBD1 or TRBD2 (6 bases each). Germline loops: CDR1 DFQATT, CDR2 SNEGSKA (reference sequence). The V end was cut by 3 bases, the J end by 4 bases, with 16 bases between. The CDR3 totals 14 residues. The CDR3 DNA follows: TGCAGTGCTAGGGGGGGCAGGGTAGGATACGAGCAGTACTTC. Translation: CSARGGRVGYEQYF.

There are many counts of this clonotype. This sequence joins TRBV4-3 and TRBJ2-1, with D possibly called TRBD1 or TRBD2 (6 bases each). Trimming took 0 bases from V and 11 from J, leaving 17 bases between them. The CDR3 contains 15 residues. Germline lookup yields CDR1 LGHNA and CDR2 YSLEER. The CDR3 DNA follows: TGCGCCAGCAGCCAAGAGGGGGGCTTGGCGGGACAGCAGTTCTTC. Amino acid sequence: CASSQEGGLAGQQFF.

The sample holds a few counts of this clonotype. The V call is TRBV20-1, the J call TRBJ2-1; 11 bases match TRBD2. J was trimmed by 10 bases and V by 6 bases; bases with no gene match: 11. The CDR3 is 14 residues long. CDR1 and CDR2 from the germline V gene are DFQATT and SNEGSKA (reference sequence). CDR3 coding DNA: TGCAGTGCCAGTGGGACTAGCGGACCCATCGAGCAGTTCTTC. It translates to CSASGTSGPIEQFF.

This clonotype was seen a handful of times. V gene TRBV5-1 combines with J gene TRBJ2-7; 8 nucleotides agree with TRBD2. CDR1 is SGHRS and CDR2 is YFSETQ in the germline V gene. The length of the CDR3 is 15 residues. V lost 5 bases and J lost 0; bases outside the gene matches: 7. The CDR3 DNA follows: TGCGCCAGCAGGTGGGAAGCGGGGGTCTCCTACGAGCAGTACTTC. Translated: CASRWEAGVSYEQYF.

This clonotype has just a few counts. The V call is TRBV24-1, the J call TRBJ2-2; 10 nucleotides align to TRBD2. The germline CDR1 and CDR2 sequences are KGHDR and SFDVKD. The CDR3 has 17 amino acids. The J segment lost 4 bases and the V segment lost 0 bases, leaving 4 bases of the junction unmatched. Here the CDR3 reads CATSDLQLAGSTGELFF. The CDR3 region has the DNA TGTGCCACCAGTGATTTGCAACTAGCGGGAAGCACCGGGGAGCTGTTTTTT.

This clonotype was counted many times. The rearrangement links TRBV12-3 or TRBV12-4 to TRBJ2-3; the match to TRBD1 covers 7 bases. The CDR3 runs 15 residues. Trimming cost V 5 bases and J 2 bases; bases outside gene matches: 7. The CDR3 loop is CASSQTGTATDTQYF. The CDR3 bases are TGTGCCAGCAGTCAGACAGGGACGGCCACAGATACGCAGTATTTT.

V and J are TRBV3-1 and TRBJ2-1, with 10 bases identical to TRBD2. The V and J ends lost 3 bases and 6 bases, in that order; junction bases with no gene match: 11. The CDR3 sequence is 17 residues long. Per the germline V gene, CDR1 is LGHDT and CDR2 is YNNKEL (reference sequence). CDR3 bases: TGTGCCAGCAGCCACCAAGCGGGAGGGCCGGGCGTCAATGAGCAGTTCTTC. Translating it yields CASSHQAGGPGVNEQFF.

This chain uses TRBV12-3 or TRBV12-4 with TRBJ2-7; TRBD1 or TRBD2 may be the D gene (5 bases each). This CDR3 is 15 amino acids long. V was clipped by 1 base and J by 6 bases, with 16 bases between them. The CDR3 nucleotides read TGTGCCAGCAGTTTAGGGCCAACTAGGGGCGGCGAGCAGTACTTC. Amino acids: CASSLGPTRGGEQYF.

The chain is built from TRBV7-6 and TRBJ2-5; the D is unclear. This CDR3 is built from 13 residues. Germline assignment: CDR1 SGHVS and CDR2 FNYEAQ. V dropped 6 bases and J dropped 5 bases, with 13 bases sitting between them. CDR3 sequence (DNA): TGTGCCAGCAGTGCCACCCTTGGGGAGACCCAGTACTTC. It yields the protein CASSATLGETQYF.

The chain uses TRBV20-1 and TRBJ2-2; a weak D match, TRBD1 (6 bases). V lost 1 base and J lost 2, with 11 bases in between. CDR3 length: 15 amino acids. Germline assignment: CDR1 DFQATT and CDR2 SNEGSKA (reference sequence). The CDR3 loop reads CSARGDKLNTGELFF. CDR3 coding DNA: TGCAGTGCTAGAGGGGACAAATTAAACACCGGGGAGCTGTTTTTT.

The CDR3 region is CASSLEGLAGAVTDTQYF. DNA for the CDR3: TGCGCCAGCAGCTTGGAGGGACTAGCGGGAGCGGTTACAGATACGCAGTATTTT. This chain links TRBV5-1 with TRBJ2-3; 14 bases map to TRBD2. Germline assignment: CDR1 SGHRS and CDR2 YFSETQ. V trimming: 0 bases; J trimming: 3 bases; junction bases outside the gene matches: 6. The CDR3 has 18 residues.

In its sample, this clonotype was seen many times. V usage is TRBV13 and J usage is TRBJ2-5, with D uncertain. The CDR3 totals 13 residues. With 6 bases removed from V and 5 bases from J, the gap between germline ends came to 13 bases. The germline V gene has CDR1 PRHDT and CDR2 FYEKMQ (reference sequence). CDR3 loop: CASSTGPQETQYF. In DNA form, the CDR3 reads TGTGCCAGCAGTACCGGGCCTCAGGAGACCCAGTACTTC.

This clonotype was detected many times. V is TRBV20-1 and J is TRBJ2-5, with 9 bases identical to TRBD2. Trimming at V came to 5 bases and at J to 5 bases, leaving 9 bases not matched to a gene. Germline V gene data show CDR1 as DFQATT and CDR2 as SNEGSKA (reference sequence). There are 14 residues in the CDR3. The CDR3: CSAWTSAPFETQYF. The CDR3 nucleotides read TGCAGTGCTTGGACTAGCGCCCCTTTTGAGACCCAGTACTTC.

The V gene is TRBV28, the J gene TRBJ2-2; 14 bases fit TRBD2. V lost 10 bases, J lost 4 bases, and 5 bases stayed unmatched. This CDR3 spans 15 amino acids. CDR1 MDHEN and CDR2 SYDVKM come from the germline V gene. The CDR3, as DNA: TGTGCCACCGGACTAGCGGGAGGCTTCACCGGGGAGCTGTTTTTT. Its protein is CATGLAGGFTGELFF. Full variable domain (outside the CDR3, taken from reference TRBV28 and TRBJ2-2): DVKVTQSSRYLVKRTGEKVFLECVQDMDHENMFWYRQDPGLGLRLIYFSYDVKMKEKGDIPEGYSVSREKKERFSLILESASTNQTSMYLCATGLAGGFTGELFFGEGSRLTVL.

This clonotype was counted between two and nine times. The gene calls are TRBV12-3 or TRBV12-4 and TRBJ2-3, with D hard to call. V dropped 8 bases and J dropped 6 bases, with 18 bases sitting between them. The CDR3 loop spans 14 amino acids. The DNA of the CDR3 is TGTGCCAGCCGTCCGCCGAGCTCTCGTGATACGCAGTATTTT. As protein: CASRPPSSRDTQYF.

CDR3 DNA: TGCGCCAGCAGACCCGGGGGCACAGATACGCAGTATTTT. This translates into CASRPGGTDTQYF. The chain recombines TRBV5-1 with TRBJ2-3; D may be TRBD2 (5 bases). Trimming took 5 bases from V and 1 from J, leaving 8 bases between them. The germline V gene has CDR1 SGHRS and CDR2 YFSETQ. The CDR3 has 13 amino acids. Full variable domain (missing parts from reference TRBV5-1 and TRBJ2-3): KAGVTQTPRYLIKTRGQQVTLSCSPISGHRSVSWYQQTPGQGLQFLFEYFSETQRNKGNFPGRFSGRQFSNSRSEMNVSTLELGDSALYLCASRPGGTDTQYFGPGTRLTVL.

V gene TRBV20-1 combines with J gene TRBJ2-1; D uncertain. The germline V and J ends were trimmed by 5 bases and 3 bases, with 8 bases remaining between them. The CDR3 totals 12 residues. Per germline, CDR1 DFQATT and CDR2 SNEGSKA (reference sequence). DNA for the CDR3: TGCAGTGCTCCCGATGTCTACAATGAGCAGTTCTTC. Translated, it gives CSAPDVYNEQFF.

This sequence joins TRBV12-3 or TRBV12-4 and TRBJ1-5; TRBD1 matches at 7 bases. This CDR3 has 15 amino acids. V dropped 3 bases and J dropped 0; count of bases not matched to a gene: 2. CDR3 in amino acids: CASSLGQISNQPQHF. In DNA, the CDR3 is TGTGCCAGCAGTTTGGGACAGATTAGCAATCAGCCCCAGCATTTT.

This chain joins TRBV24-1 and TRBJ2-3; 8 bases align to TRBD2. J was trimmed by 2 bases and V by 2 bases; bases with no gene match: 5. Per the germline V gene, CDR1 is KGHDR and CDR2 is SFDVKD. The CDR3 has 16 residues. The CDR3 sequence: CATSDSAGVITDTQYF. The CDR3 coding sequence is TGTGCCACCAGTGATTCAGCGGGAGTGATCACAGATACGCAGTATTTT.

This clonotype was recorded only once. The gene calls are TRBV24-1 and TRBJ2-1; D may be TRBD1 (6 bases). CDR1 and CDR2 from the germline V gene are KGHDR and SFDVKD. The length of the CDR3 is 17 residues. Deletions cut 2 bases from V and 6 bases from J, with 19 bases between. The CDR3 is CATSDSRTYGGSNEQFF. For the CDR3, the DNA is TGTGCCACCAGTGATTCGCGGACGTATGGGGGCTCCAATGAGCAGTTCTTC.